The 6 T cell receptor beta chains listed next were all sequenced from one sample in a study of beta chain features in type 1 diabetes (dated by TCRdb to the late 2010s). The library was prepared using the immunoSEQ multiplex PCR assay. All of the isolated RNA was reverse transcribed with the High Capacity cDNA Reverse Transcription Kit, so expressed TCRB transcripts were sequenced. What TCRdb holds here is the immuneACCESS table cut down to in-frame rearrangements. Part of the clones is not present; checked against another copy, under half of the missing clones reflect an unresolved V gene, and the others are unexplained. The sample profile shows some 500,000 clones; approximately 10% of them were found once. Of the sample, approximately 0.05% falls within the top ten clones. Sequencing was performed on naive CD4+ T cells from blood. The cell subset or site label on this specimen signifies: true naive CD4+ T cells. These receptors were taken from a woman aged 18-29 years in good health.

V usage is TRBV4-3 and J usage is TRBJ1-2; perhaps TRBD1 as D (5 bases). The ends were cut back, 1 base at V and 3 bases at J, with 15 bases in the middle. The length of the CDR3 is 16 residues. Germline V gene sequence: CDR1 LGHNA, CDR2 YSLEER. CDR3 sequence: CASSQGGAGNYYGYTF. CDR3 nucleotides: TGCGCCAGCAGCCAAGGAGGTGCAGGGAACTACTATGGCTACACCTTC.

The V and J genes are TRBV7-2 and TRBJ2-7; D remains unclear. The germline CDR1 and CDR2 sequences are SGHTA and FQGNSA. This CDR3 has 16 residues. Trimming removed 4 bases at V and 0 bases at J, with 16 bases between. The CDR3 spells CASSSPFGGISYEQYF. Written as DNA, the CDR3 is TGTGCCAGCAGCTCCCCCTTTGGCGGAATCTCCTACGAGCAGTACTTC.

This sequence joins TRBV2 and TRBJ2-6, with D perhaps matching TRBD1 or TRBD2 (5 bases each). Germline-derived CDR1 and CDR2 are SNHLY and FYNNEI. Trimming left V 5 bases short and J 1 base short, with 9 bases between. This CDR3 has 15 amino acids. CDR3: CASSRGTSGANVLTF. Written as DNA, the CDR3 is TGTGCCAGCAGTCGGGGCACTTCTGGGGCCAACGTCCTGACTTTC.

The chain couples TRBV4-3 to TRBJ2-1; tentatively, D is TRBD1 (5 bases). The CDR3 length is 15 residues. V lost 2 bases and J 6 bases, leaving 14 bases between the germline ends. From germline, CDR1 is LGHNA and CDR2 YSLEER. The CDR3 region has the DNA TGCGCCAGCAGCCAACCGAATGGCAGGGTCAATGAGCAGTTCTTC. It is translated as CASSQPNGRVNEQFF.

This clone has only a few counts. V gene TRBV7-9 combines with J gene TRBJ2-1; 8 nucleotides agree with TRBD1. This CDR3 has 14 amino acids. Germline assignment: CDR1 SEHNR and CDR2 FQNEAQ (reference sequence). Trimming removed 5 bases from V and 8 bases from J; junction bases left unmatched: 8. For the CDR3, the DNA is TGTGCCAGCAGCGAACCTGACAGGGGTGATGAGCAGTTCTTC. This encodes CASSEPDRGDEQFF.

In this sample, this clone turned up a few times. The gene calls are TRBV2 and TRBJ2-1, with a possible D match to TRBD2 (6 bases). From germline, CDR1 is SNHLY and CDR2 FYNNEI. V lost 4 bases, J lost 0 bases, and 13 bases lay in between. The CDR3 extends over 16 amino acids. This CDR3 is CASSATSRGSYNEQFF. The CDR3 DNA is TGTGCCAGCAGTGCCACTAGCAGAGGCTCCTACAATGAGCAGTTCTTC.